These T cell receptor beta chains were read from a single sample in a study of STAT3 mutations in large granular lymphocyte leukemia. Profiling relied on immunoSEQ multiplex PCR, and the TCRdb table lists in-frame clones only, not all of them. The sample shows 9,000 to 9,500 clones, more than 75% of them seen only once. Sequenced input: peripheral blood mononuclear cells. The receptors shown here come from a man older than 75 with T-cell large granular lymphocyte leukemia. Some clones in this sample may be carry-over from other donors' samples. CDR3s leave out the opening cysteine and the closing phenylalanine or tryptophan.

>TRBV2|TRBJ1-2
ASVQGSQANGYT
>TRBV7-2|TRBJ1-1
ASSLGGGGTEAF
>TRBV10-3|TRBJ1-1
AIREGGIAEAF
>TRBV27|TRBJ2-2
ASSYGTKTNTGELF
>TRBV7-2|TRBJ1-4
ASSWGQGARNEKLF
>TRBV6-6|TRBJ2-4
ASSHGDRGQNIQY
>TRBV6-5|TRBJ1-1
ASSYQGGSEAF
>TRBV6-5|TRBJ2-7
ASKGVSYEQY
>TRBV13|TRBJ2-5
ASSPRLVPKETQY
>TRBV10-2|TRBJ1-5
ASSEVSNQPQH
>TRBV5-4|TRBJ2-7
ASSLLGGLAGEQY
>TRBV5-1|TRBJ2-3
ASSVGDRGDTQY
>TRBV19|TRBJ2-3
ASSIWGQRDTQY
>TRBV11-2|TRBJ2-7
ASSFTGGVGEQY
>TRBV5-1|TRBJ1-3
ASSRGDRGIGNTIY
>TRBV5-1|TRBJ1-6
ASSLGGSQGAQSPLH
>TRBV9|TRBJ1-5
ASSATGQSNQPQH
>TRBV4-3|TRBJ1-2
ASSRGSYEGYT